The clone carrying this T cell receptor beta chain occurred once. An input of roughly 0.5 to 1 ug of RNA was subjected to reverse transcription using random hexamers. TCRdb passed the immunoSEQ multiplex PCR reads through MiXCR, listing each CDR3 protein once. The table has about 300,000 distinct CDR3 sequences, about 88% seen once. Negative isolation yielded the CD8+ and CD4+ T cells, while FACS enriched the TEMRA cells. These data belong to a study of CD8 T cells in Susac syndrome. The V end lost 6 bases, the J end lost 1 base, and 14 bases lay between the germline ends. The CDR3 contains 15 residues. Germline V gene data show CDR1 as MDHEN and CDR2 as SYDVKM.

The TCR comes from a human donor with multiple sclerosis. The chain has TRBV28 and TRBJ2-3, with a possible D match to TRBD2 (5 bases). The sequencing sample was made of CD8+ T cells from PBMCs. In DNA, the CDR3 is TGTGCCAGCAGCCTCGGGAACAGCCGCACAGATACGCAGTATTTT. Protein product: CASSLGNSRTDTQYF.